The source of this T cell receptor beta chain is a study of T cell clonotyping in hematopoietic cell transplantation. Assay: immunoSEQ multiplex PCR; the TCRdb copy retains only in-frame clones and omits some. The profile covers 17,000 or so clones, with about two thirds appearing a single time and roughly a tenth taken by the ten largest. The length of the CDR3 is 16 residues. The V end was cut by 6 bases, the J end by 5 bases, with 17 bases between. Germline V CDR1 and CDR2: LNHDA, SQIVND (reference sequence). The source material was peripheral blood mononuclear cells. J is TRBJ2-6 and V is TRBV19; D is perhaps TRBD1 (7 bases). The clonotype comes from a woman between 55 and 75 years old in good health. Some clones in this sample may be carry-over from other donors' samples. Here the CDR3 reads CASSGFRGERANVLTF. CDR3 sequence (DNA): TGTGCCAGTAGCGGATTCAGGGGGGAACGGGCCAACGTCCTGACTTTC.